This paragraph covers one TCR beta chain sequence. Its antigen remains unknown. The data originate from a study of chemoradiotherapy in HPV16-positive cancers. Study-wide context: Functional T-cell assays on a couple of HPV16-positive patients' cells defined candidate HPV-specific clones and common TCR motifs.

Germline lookup yields CDR1 SEHNR and CDR2 FQNEAQ (reference sequence). V was trimmed by 5 bases and J by 3 bases, leaving 8 bases between them. This CDR3 spans 12 amino acids. Study-wide findings and caveats: Non-HPV-specific T cells did not expand in tumors during treatment, whereas candidate HPV-specific clones and E7-related motifs did.

Clones were read by immunoSEQ multiplex PCR, and TCRdb kept only the in-frame ones, dropping some. The sample yields 29,000 or so clones, roughly nine tenths seen once. V gene TRBV7-9 combines with J gene TRBJ2-7; possible D gene TRBD1, 5 bases. The clonotype originates from a human donor with HPV-associated anogenital cancer. The sample consisted of blood, taken from a patient who underwent chemoradiotherapy. CDR3 protein: CASSITGYEQYF. Here the CDR3 DNA reads TGTGCCAGCAGCATAACAGGCTACGAGCAGTACTTC.